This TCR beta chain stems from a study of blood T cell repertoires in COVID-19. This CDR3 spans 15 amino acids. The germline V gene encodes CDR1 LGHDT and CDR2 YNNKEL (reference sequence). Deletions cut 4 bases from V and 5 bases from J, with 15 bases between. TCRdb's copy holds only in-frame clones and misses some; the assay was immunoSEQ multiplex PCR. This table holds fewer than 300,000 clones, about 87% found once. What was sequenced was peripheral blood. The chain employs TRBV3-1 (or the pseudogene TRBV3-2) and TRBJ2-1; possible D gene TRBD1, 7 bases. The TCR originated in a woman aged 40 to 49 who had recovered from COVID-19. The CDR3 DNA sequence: TGTGCCAGCAGCCGCGGGACAGCAAACAACAATGAGCAGTTCTTC. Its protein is CASSRGTANNNEQFF.